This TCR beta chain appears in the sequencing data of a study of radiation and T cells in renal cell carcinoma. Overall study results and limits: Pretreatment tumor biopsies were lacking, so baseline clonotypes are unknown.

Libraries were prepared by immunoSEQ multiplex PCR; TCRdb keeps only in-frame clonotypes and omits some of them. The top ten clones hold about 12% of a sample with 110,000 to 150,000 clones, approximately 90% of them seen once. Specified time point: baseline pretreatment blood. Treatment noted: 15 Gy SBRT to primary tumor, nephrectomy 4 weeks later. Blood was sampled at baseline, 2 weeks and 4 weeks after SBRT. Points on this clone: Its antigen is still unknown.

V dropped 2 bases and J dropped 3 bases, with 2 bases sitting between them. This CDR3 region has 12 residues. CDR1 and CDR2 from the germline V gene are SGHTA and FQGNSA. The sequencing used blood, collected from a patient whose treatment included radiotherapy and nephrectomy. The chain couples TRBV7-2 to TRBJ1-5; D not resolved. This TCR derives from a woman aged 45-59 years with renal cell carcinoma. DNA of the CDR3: TGTGCCAGCAGCTTATACAATCAGCCCCAGCATTTT. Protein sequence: CASSLYNQPQHF.